Here is one T cell receptor beta chain with its context. This specimen comes from a study of blood T cell repertoires in COVID-19. Measured with immunoSEQ multiplex PCR; TCRdb has only the in-frame clones, and not every one. The profile covers about 160,000 clones, with 80% to 90% appearing a single time and roughly 13% taken by the ten largest. The source material was peripheral blood. The receptor's source is a man younger than 30 with COVID-19, enrolled during active disease.

Here the CDR3 DNA reads TGTGCCAGCAGCCTCACCAAGGGGAAACCTTCCTACGAGCAGTACTTC. Its protein product is CASSLTKGKPSYEQYF. The J gene is TRBJ2-7, the V gene TRBV7-8; D possibly corresponds to TRBD1 (5 bases). Looked up from germline, CDR1 is SGHVS and CDR2 is FQNEAQ. V dropped 5 bases and J dropped 1 base, with 18 bases sitting between them. The CDR3 consists of 16 residues.